A selection of T cell receptor beta chains follows, all from one sample in a study of T cell changes during pregnancy in multiple sclerosis. Some clones are missing from TCRdb's copy, which holds only in-frame ones; the method was immunoSEQ multiplex PCR. The profile shows under 95,000 clones, around 92% of them singletons. Here the sequenced sample was peripheral blood, taken after pregnancy. These receptors were collected from a female donor with multiple sclerosis, enrolled in a pregnancy study. Each CDR3 is given with its conserved first and last residue. D genes are given only for firm matches. Some rows have no size entry. The others give once, few or many, or a class for an expanded clone.

j_gene,v_gene,d_gene,abundance,CDR3nt,CDR3aa
TRBJ2-3,TRBV7-6,TRBD2,NA,TGTGCCAGCAGTCGGGGACTAGCAGCTATTAGCACAGATACGCAGTATTTT,CASSRGLAAISTDTQYF
TRBJ1-4,TRBV18,TRBD1,NA,TGTGCCAGCTCACCAGGGACAGATGAAAAACTGTTTTTT,CASSPGTDEKLFF
TRBJ2-3,TRBV2,NA,NA,TGTGCCAGCAGTGAATATTCCACAGATACGCAGTATTTT,CASSEYSTDTQYF
TRBJ2-2,TRBV30,NA,NA,TGTGCCTGGATCAACGAGTGGAACACCGGGGAGCTGTTTTTT,CAWINEWNTGELFF
TRBJ1-2,TRBV18,NA,once,TGTGCCAGCTCACCCGCAACAGGGAACTATGGCTACACCTTC,CASSPATGNYGYTF
TRBJ1-2,TRBV27,NA,NA,TGTGCCAGCAGTCCACGGACAGATATCAGGGGCTACACCTTC,CASSPRTDIRGYTF
TRBJ1-1,TRBV19,TRBD1,NA,TGTGCCAGTAGTATAGCGGGACAGGGGAGGGGAACAACTGAAGCTTTCTTT,CASSIAGQGRGTTEAFF
TRBJ2-2,TRBV5-6,TRBD1,NA,TGTGCCAGCAGCTTTGACAGGGGAAGAACCGGGGAGCTGTTTTTT,CASSFDRGRTGELFF
TRBJ2-5,TRBV2,TRBD1,NA,TGTGCCAGCTACAAGGAGACAGGGACAGAGACCCAGTACTTC,CASYKETGTETQYF
TRBJ2-7,TRBV7-9,NA,NA,TGTGCCAGCAGCTTAGTTGAGGGATTAATCTACGAGCAGTACTTC,CASSLVEGLIYEQYF
TRBJ1-5,TRBV7-9,NA,once,TGTGCCAGCAGCTTAGTAGAGCAGCCCCAGCATTTT,CASSLVEQPQHF
TRBJ1-1,TRBV18,NA,NA,TGTGCCAGCTCAGCGATCACCAGGGTCTTAACTGAAGCTTTCTTT,CASSAITRVLTEAFF
TRBJ2-2,TRBV10-3,NA,NA,TGTGCCATCAGTGAAGGGGCAAGATCCGGGGAGCTGTTTTTT,CAISEGARSGELFF
TRBJ1-1,TRBV30,NA,once,TGTGCCTGGAGTATAACTAACACTGAAGCTTTCTTT,CAWSITNTEAFF
TRBJ2-5,TRBV29-1,TRBD1,NA,TGCAGCGGGTCGGGACAGGGGGCTTCGGAGACCCAGTACTTC,CSGSGQGASETQYF
TRBJ1-5,TRBV27,NA,NA,TGTGCCAGCGATAGCCTGCCCCCCAGACAGCCCCAGCATTTT,CASDSLPPRQPQHF
TRBJ2-1,TRBV5-6,TRBD2,NA,TGTGCCAGCAGCTTGGGAGCGGGGCCCTTAGGGGAGCAGTTCTTC,CASSLGAGPLGEQFF
TRBJ2-2,TRBV7-3,NA,NA,TGTGCCAGCAGCTCGGACAGTCACACCGGGGAGCTGTTTTTT,CASSSDSHTGELFF
TRBJ2-2,TRBV4-3,NA,NA,TGCGCCAGCAGCCAAGGCCCACAGGGGGGGAAAACCGGGGAGCTGTTTTTT,CASSQGPQGGKTGELFF